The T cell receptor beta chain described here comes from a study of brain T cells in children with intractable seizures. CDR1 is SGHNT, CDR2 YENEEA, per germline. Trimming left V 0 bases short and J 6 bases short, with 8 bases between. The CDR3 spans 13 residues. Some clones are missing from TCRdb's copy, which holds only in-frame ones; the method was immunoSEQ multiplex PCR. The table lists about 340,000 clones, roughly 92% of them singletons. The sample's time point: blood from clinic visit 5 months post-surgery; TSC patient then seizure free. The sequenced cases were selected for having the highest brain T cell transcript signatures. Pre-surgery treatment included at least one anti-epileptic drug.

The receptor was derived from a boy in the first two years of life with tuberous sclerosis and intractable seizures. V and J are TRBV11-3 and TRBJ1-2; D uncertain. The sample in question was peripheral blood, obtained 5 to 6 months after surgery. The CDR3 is CASSLDRFHGYTF. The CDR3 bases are TGTGCCAGCAGCTTAGATCGGTTCCATGGCTACACCTTC.